Below are 10 T cell receptor beta chains sequenced from a single sample in a study of cytomegalovirus exposure and HLA in healthy donors. Primers: 60 Vbeta forward and 13 Jbeta reverse. Produced via immunoSEQ multiplex PCR; TCRdb's table is partial and in-frame only. The repertoire consists of about 120,000 clones, with around 10% occurring once and the leading ten covering approximately 3%. The sequenced sample was PBMCs. The source is a young man in good health and CMV-seronegative.

The rearrangement uses TRBV4-1 and TRBJ1-2; 9 bases match TRBD1. The germline V gene has CDR1 MGHRA and CDR2 YSYEKL. This CDR3 is built from 14 residues. The V segment lost 4 bases and the J segment 5 bases; nucleotides outside the gene matches: 5. CDR3 in DNA: TGCGCCAGCAGCCGTGGGACAGGGATGTATGGCTACACCTTC. Translation gives CASSRGTGMYGYTF.

This clone was recorded a few times. The chain employs TRBV6-6 and TRBJ2-7, with D tentatively TRBD1 (6 bases). V dropped 10 bases and J dropped 2 bases, with 18 bases sitting between them. The CDR3 contains 14 residues. Germline V gene data show CDR1 as MNHNY and CDR2 as SVGAGI (reference sequence). CDR3 sequence (DNA): TGTGCCACTCTTATGCCGACAGGAACCTACGAGCAGTACTTC. Residues: CATLMPTGTYEQYF.

The chain joins TRBV5-1 to TRBJ1-6; D remains unclear. This CDR3 contains 14 residues. Germline CDR1 is SGHRS and CDR2 is YFSETQ. Trimming pared 1 base from V and 5 bases from J, leaving 7 bases between. CDR3 region: CASSLSGNNSPLHF. The CDR3 DNA reads as TGCGCCAGCAGCTTGTCGGGGAATAATTCACCCCTCCACTTT.

This clone appeared a few times. The CDR3 region is CAWSVLADATDTQYF. CDR3 sequence (DNA): TGTGCCTGGAGTGTACTAGCCGACGCAACAGATACGCAGTATTTT. This rearrangement joins TRBV30 to TRBJ2-3, with a weak D call TRBD2 (6 bases). The germline V and J ends were trimmed by 0 bases and 3 bases, with 13 bases remaining between them. The CDR3 contains 15 residues. The germline gives CDR1 GTSNPN, CDR2 SVGIG (reference sequence).

This clone has more than one count but fewer than ten. The V and J genes are TRBV2 and TRBJ1-3; no definite D call. V was trimmed by 6 bases and J by 2 bases, leaving 14 bases between them. This CDR3 has 15 amino acids. Germline CDR1 and CDR2: SNHLY and FYNNEI. CDR3 DNA: TGTGCCAGCAGCTTGGACTGGGCCGCTGGAAACACCATATATTTT. Translating gives CASSLDWAAGNTIYF.

This clone has only a few counts. The chain recombines TRBV28 with TRBJ2-7; tentative D call: TRBD1 (5 bases). The CDR3 spans 13 residues. Germline values: CDR1 MDHEN, CDR2 SYDVKM. V lost 7 bases and J lost 2, with 12 bases in between. The chain's CDR3 is CASTQLGPYEQYF. The CDR3 DNA reads TGTGCCAGCACTCAGCTGGGGCCCTACGAGCAGTACTTC.

This clone appeared a few times. The V call is TRBV18, the J call TRBJ2-7, with D tentatively TRBD2 (6 bases). V gave up 0 bases and J gave up 5 bases, with 14 bases separating them. There are 15 residues in the CDR3. Per the germline V gene, CDR1 is KGHSH and CDR2 is LQKENI. The CDR3 DNA follows: TGTGCCAGCTCACCACCGGGCGGGGTTAGGGACGAGCAGTACTTC. Translated, it gives CASSPPGGVRDEQYF.

The sample holds a few counts of this clone. J is TRBJ1-5 and V is TRBV4-2; 9 bases are a match to TRBD1. The germline CDR1 and CDR2 sequences are LGHNA and YNFKEQ. This CDR3 has 17 amino acids. V lost 2 bases and J lost 3; bases outside the gene matches: 8. The CDR3 region is CASSQSRDRETNQPQHF. In DNA, the CDR3 is TGTGCCAGCAGCCAAAGCCGGGACAGGGAGACCAATCAGCCCCAGCATTTT.

The chain joins TRBV19 to TRBJ2-1; TRBD2 aligns across 9 bases. Germline loops: CDR1 LNHDA, CDR2 SQIVND (reference sequence). This CDR3 contains 17 residues. V dropped 4 bases and J dropped 1; count of bases not matched to a gene: 8. CDR3: CASSKPSGDISYNEQFF. The CDR3 DNA is TGTGCCAGTAGTAAGCCTAGCGGGGATATATCCTACAATGAGCAGTTCTTC.

This clone was picked up a small number of times. The chain carries TRBV7-9 and TRBJ1-2; 10 bases fit TRBD1. Looked up from germline, CDR1 is SEHNR and CDR2 is FQNEAQ (reference sequence). Germline trimming cut 5 bases from V and 3 bases from J; bases unmatched to any gene: 3. The length of the CDR3 is 14 residues. CDR3 in DNA: TGTGCCAGCAGCCCTGGACAGGGGGACTATGGCTACACCTTC. Translated, it gives CASSPGQGDYGYTF.